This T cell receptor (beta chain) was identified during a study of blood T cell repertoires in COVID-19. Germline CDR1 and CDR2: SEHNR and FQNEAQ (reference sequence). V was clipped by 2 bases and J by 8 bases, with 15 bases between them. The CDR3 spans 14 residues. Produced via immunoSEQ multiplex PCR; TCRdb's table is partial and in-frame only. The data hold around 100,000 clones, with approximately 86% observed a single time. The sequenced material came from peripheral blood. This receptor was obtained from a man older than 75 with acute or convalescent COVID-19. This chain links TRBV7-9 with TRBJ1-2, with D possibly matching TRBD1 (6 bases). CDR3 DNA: TGTGCCAGCAGCTTACACAGGGTAGAGGACGGCTACACCTTC. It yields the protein CASSLHRVEDGYTF. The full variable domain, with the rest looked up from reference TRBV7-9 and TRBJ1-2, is DTGVSQNPRHKITKRGQNVTFRCDPISEHNRLYWYRQTLGQGPEFLTYFQNEAQLEKSRLLSDRFSAERPKGSFSTLEIQRTEQGDSAMYLCASSLHRVEDGYTFGSGTRLTVV.